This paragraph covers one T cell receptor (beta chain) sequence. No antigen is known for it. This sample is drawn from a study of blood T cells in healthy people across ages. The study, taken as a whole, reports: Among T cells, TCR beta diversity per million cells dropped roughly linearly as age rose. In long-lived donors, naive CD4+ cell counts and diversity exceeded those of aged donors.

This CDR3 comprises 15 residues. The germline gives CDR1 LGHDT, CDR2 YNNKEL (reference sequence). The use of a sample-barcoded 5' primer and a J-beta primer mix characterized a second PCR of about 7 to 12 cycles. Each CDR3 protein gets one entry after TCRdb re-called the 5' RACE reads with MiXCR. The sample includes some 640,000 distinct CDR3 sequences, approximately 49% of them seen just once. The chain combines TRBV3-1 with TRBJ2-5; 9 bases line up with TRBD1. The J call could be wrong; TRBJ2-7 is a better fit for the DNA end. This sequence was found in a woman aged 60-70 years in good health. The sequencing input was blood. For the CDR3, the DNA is TGTGCCAGCAGCCCTTTTGACAGGGGGGGAAACGAGCAGTACTTC. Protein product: CASSPFDRGGNEQYF.